This passage covers 16 T cell receptor beta chains from one sample sequenced in a study of blood T cell repertoires in COVID-19. Using immunoSEQ multiplex PCR, the repertoire was profiled, and TCRdb retains in-frame clones only, with some absent. Seen here are hundreds of thousands of clones, about 85% observed once, and the top ten hold approximately 3.3%. Sequenced input: peripheral blood. These receptors originate from a man aged 18 to 29 with active or convalescent COVID-19.

The gene calls are TRBV5-1 and TRBJ2-5; D possibly corresponds to TRBD2 (5 bases). This CDR3 comprises 15 residues. The V gene lost 4 bases and the J gene lost 4 bases, with 17 bases spanning the gap. The germline gives CDR1 SGHRS, CDR2 YFSETQ. The CDR3 sequence is CASSEEGSSRETQYF. The DNA for the CDR3 is TGCGCCAGCAGCGAGGAAGGGAGTAGCAGAGAGACCCAGTACTTC.

The J gene is TRBJ1-1, the V gene TRBV14; the D is unclear. Looked up from germline, CDR1 is SGHDN and CDR2 is FVKESK. V dropped 0 bases and J dropped 5 bases, with 7 bases sitting between them. This CDR3 contains 13 residues. Written as DNA, the CDR3 is TGTGCCAGCAGCCAAGAGTACGGGACTGAAGCTTTCTTT. Protein sequence: CASSQEYGTEAFF.

This rearrangement joins TRBV7-2 to TRBJ2-3, with D possibly being TRBD2 (5 bases). Germline CDR1 and CDR2: SGHTA and FQGNSA. CDR3 length equals 15 residues. V was clipped by 3 bases and J by 0 bases, with 10 bases between them. The CDR3 DNA reads as TGTGCCAGCAGCTTTCGGACTCCGAGCACAGATACGCAGTATTTT. Translation: CASSFRTPSTDTQYF.

This clone has just a few counts. V gene TRBV18 combines with J gene TRBJ1-5, with 10 bases aligning to TRBD1. The CDR3 consists of 15 residues. Germline CDR1 and CDR2: KGHSH and LQKENI. The V gene end was trimmed by 5 bases and the J gene end by 1 base; junction bases not matched to a gene: 2. The CDR3 nucleotides are TGTGCCAGCTCAACGGACAGGGGGAGCAATCAGCCCCAGCATTTT. Translation: CASSTDRGSNQPQHF.

The chain joins TRBV5-4 to TRBJ2-5; the D gene is possibly TRBD2 (6 bases). The CDR3 totals 14 residues. Looked up from germline, CDR1 is SGHNT and CDR2 is YYREEE (reference sequence). Trimming took 2 bases from V and 4 from J, leaving 12 bases between them. The CDR3, as DNA: TGTGCCAGCAGCTTTACTGAGGGAGGAGAGACCCAGTACTTC. This codes for CASSFTEGGETQYF.

The chain employs TRBV10-3 and TRBJ1-2; TRBD1 matches 8 bases. V lost 0 bases to trimming and J lost 12 bases; unmatched junction nucleotides: 3. The germline V gene has CDR1 ENHRY and CDR2 SYGVKD. This CDR3 has 12 residues. CDR3 nucleotide sequence: TGTGCCATCAGTGAGTCGGAGGGACAGGACACCTTC. Amino acid sequence: CAISESEGQDTF.

The chain is built from TRBV6-5 and TRBJ1-1, with D possibly TRBD1 on 5 matching bases. The CDR3 has 13 amino acids. With 7 bases removed from V and 1 base from J, the gap between germline ends came to 10 bases. Germline assignment: CDR1 MNHEY and CDR2 SVGAGI. The CDR3 bases are TGTGCCAGCACCTTGGGGGGGAACACTGAAGCTTTCTTT. As protein: CASTLGGNTEAFF.

The chain employs TRBV5-1 and TRBJ2-7, with D uncertain. This CDR3 spans 14 amino acids. The ends were cut back, 0 bases at V and 6 bases at J, with 13 bases in the middle. The germline gives CDR1 SGHRS, CDR2 YFSETQ. The CDR3 coding sequence is TGCGCCAGCAGCTTGGGCCAGGTCGAAAGCGAGCAGTACTTC. Protein: CASSLGQVESEQYF.

V gene TRBV7-3 combines with J gene TRBJ1-5, with TRBD1 as a possible D gene (5 bases). With 4 bases removed from V and 7 bases from J, the gap between germline ends came to 14 bases. The V gene's germline CDR1 is SGHTA and CDR2 FQGTGA. The CDR3 sequence is 14 residues long. CDR3 amino acids: CASSYQGGRQPQHF. CDR3 DNA: TGTGCCAGCAGCTACCAGGGAGGGAGGCAGCCCCAGCATTTT.

The chain carries TRBV3-1 (or the pseudogene TRBV3-2) and TRBJ1-5; 9 positions agree with TRBD1. The V segment lost 1 base and the J segment 6 bases; nucleotides outside the gene matches: 4. The CDR3 extends over 15 amino acids. The germline V gene encodes CDR1 LGHDT and CDR2 YNNKEL (reference sequence). CDR3 DNA: TGTGCCAGCAGCCAAGGGACAGGGGTTACTCAGCCCCAGCATTTT. This sequence encodes CASSQGTGVTQPQHF.

This clone appeared once. The genes are TRBV18 and TRBJ1-1, with D possibly TRBD1 on 5 matching bases. Germline CDR1 is KGHSH and CDR2 is LQKENI. Trimming cost V 1 base and J 0 bases, with 6 bases left between them. There are 14 residues in the CDR3. CDR3 loop: CASSPQGLNTEAFF. CDR3 DNA sequence: TGTGCCAGCTCACCACAGGGGCTGAACACTGAAGCTTTCTTT. Complete variable domain (other parts from reference TRBV18 and TRBJ1-1): NAGVMQNPRHLVRRRGQEARLRCSPMKGHSHVYWYRQLPEEGLKFMVYLQKENIIDESGMPKERFSAEFPKEGPSILRIQQVVRGDSAAYFCASSPQGLNTEAFFGQGTRLTVV.

This rearrangement joins TRBV29-1 to TRBJ1-2, with 8 positions matching TRBD1. J was trimmed by 0 bases and V by 2 bases; bases with no gene match: 2. The CDR3 totals 14 residues. Per the germline V gene, CDR1 is SQVTM and CDR2 is ANQGSEA. The CDR3 loop is CSVEQGASNYGYTF. CDR3 DNA sequence: TGCAGCGTTGAACAGGGGGCATCTAACTATGGCTACACCTTC.

The CDR3 loop reads CASSPLSNYGYTF. CDR3 nucleotide sequence: TGTGCCAGCAGCCCCTTATCGAACTATGGCTACACCTTC. The chain carries TRBV9 and TRBJ1-2; unclear D gene. Germline loops: CDR1 SGDLS, CDR2 YYNGEE. The CDR3 covers 13 residues. Trimming removed 4 bases at V and 2 bases at J, with 9 bases between.

This chain connects TRBV3-1 (or the pseudogene TRBV3-2) to TRBJ2-7; 8 bases fit TRBD2. V gave up 2 bases and J gave up 6 bases; unmatched junction bases: 15. CDR1 is LGHDT, CDR2 YNNKEL, per germline (reference sequence). This CDR3 has 17 amino acids. CDR3 amino acids: CASSQPAGARISTEQYF. The CDR3 nucleotides read TGTGCCAGCAGCCAACCAGCGGGGGCACGTATCTCTACCGAGCAGTACTTC.

V and J are TRBV6-5 and TRBJ2-2, with D possibly being TRBD1 (5 bases). The CDR3 contains 13 residues. Germline V gene lookup returns CDR1 MNHEY and CDR2 SVGAGI. V lost 6 bases, J lost 7 bases, and 12 bases lay in between. The DNA for the CDR3 is TGTGCCAGCAGAGGGGCGGAGAACGGGGAGCTGTTTTTT. Its protein is CASRGAENGELFF.

The chain is built from TRBV9 and TRBJ2-2, with a possible D match to TRBD2 (5 bases). The CDR3 runs 16 residues. From germline, CDR1 is SGDLS and CDR2 YYNGEE. V gave up 1 base and J gave up 1 base, with 11 bases separating them. The CDR3 is CASSVRLAVNTGELFF. The CDR3 coding sequence is TGTGCCAGCAGCGTAAGGCTAGCTGTGAACACCGGGGAGCTGTTTTTT.